These 31 T cell receptor beta chains share one sample of origin, sequenced in a study of CD8 T cells in ankylosing spondylitis. MiXCR was run by TCRdb on the 5' RACE reads, yielding one entry per CDR3 protein. The sample consists of about 360,000 distinct CDR3 sequences, approximately 14% of them appearing once. The sample was blood, either unsorted or a sorted T cell fraction (not recorded which). Receptor source: a male donor with ankylosing spondylitis or in good health (not recorded which).

This clonotype has just a few counts. The chain joins TRBV27 to TRBJ2-1; the match to TRBD2 covers 8 bases. The CDR3 spans 14 residues. The V and J ends lost 6 bases and 9 bases, in that order; junction bases with no gene match: 10. The germline gives CDR1 MNHEY, CDR2 SMNVEV (reference sequence). Here the CDR3 reads CASRTRGAGGEQFF. DNA for the CDR3: TGTGCCAGCAGAACTAGGGGGGCGGGGGGTGAGCAGTTCTTC.

This clonotype has more than one count but fewer than ten. The chain couples TRBV5-1 to TRBJ2-5; TRBD2 might be the D (6 bases). The CDR3 is 13 amino acids. Trimming removed 4 bases at V and 5 bases at J, with 12 bases between. CDR1 and CDR2 (germline): SGHRS, YFSETQ. The CDR3 reads CASSPSSGETQYF. In nucleotides, the CDR3 is TGCGCCAGCAGCCCGTCGAGCGGGGAGACCCAGTACTTC.

This clonotype appeared a few times. This sequence joins TRBV5-1 and TRBJ2-5; the D gene is possibly TRBD1 (6 bases). Germline V gives CDR1 SGHRS, CDR2 YFSETQ. The CDR3 covers 15 residues. V lost 0 bases to trimming and J lost 2 bases, with 11 bases between them. CDR3 sequence (DNA): TGCGCCAGCAGCTTGGCCGGGCAGGGGCAAGAGACCCAGTACTTC. As protein: CASSLAGQGQETQYF.

The table lists this clonotype with a count of one. The V and J genes are TRBV10-2 and TRBJ2-7, with D possibly matching TRBD2 (5 bases). The CDR3 spans 12 residues. Germline values: CDR1 WSHSY, CDR2 SAAADI. Trimming stripped 7 bases from V and 5 bases from J, with 12 bases between. Here the CDR3 reads CASTGRAHEQYF. CDR3 in DNA: TGCGCCAGCACTGGGAGAGCTCACGAGCAGTACTTC.

The chain joins TRBV19 to TRBJ2-7; 9 bases align to TRBD1. CDR1 LNHDA and CDR2 SQIVND come from the germline V gene (reference sequence). The CDR3 has 14 amino acids. Trimming took 2 bases from V and 6 from J; bases not matched to a gene: 5. CDR3 nucleotides: TGTGCCAGTAGTATATCCGGGACAGGGACCGAGCAGTACTTC. The encoded protein is CASSISGTGTEQYF.

This chain uses TRBV29-1 with TRBJ1-1; possible D gene TRBD1, 5 bases. Germline CDR1 is SQVTM and CDR2 is ANQGSEA. The V end was cut by 8 bases, the J end by 10 bases, with 20 bases between. This CDR3 has 12 residues. CDR3 bases: TGCAGCACACTCCCTGGGACGGTCGGAGCTTTCTTT. Translated, it gives CSTLPGTVGAFF.

This clonotype was observed a handful of times. This rearrangement joins TRBV5-1 to TRBJ2-1, with TRBD2 matching over 8 bases. Germline CDR1 and CDR2: SGHRS and YFSETQ. Trimming took 2 bases from V and 7 from J; bases not matched to a gene: 2. The CDR3 totals 13 residues. The CDR3 here is CASSLGTSNEQFF. CDR3 in DNA: TGCGCCAGCAGCTTAGGGACTAGTAATGAGCAGTTCTTC.

This clonotype showed up just a few times. This rearrangement joins TRBV12-3 or TRBV12-4 to TRBJ1-2; D remains ambiguous. The CDR3 contains 15 residues. The ends were cut back, 5 bases at V and 2 bases at J, with 15 bases in the middle. The CDR3 spells CASSPELGSNYGYTF. CDR3 bases: TGTGCCAGCAGTCCCGAATTGGGGTCAAACTATGGCTACACCTTC.

This clonotype was seen a handful of times. The genes are TRBV5-4 and TRBJ2-3, with 9 bases fitting TRBD1. J gave up 4 bases and V 3 bases, and 9 bases lay outside the gene matches. CDR1 SGHNT and CDR2 YYREEE come from the germline V gene (reference sequence). This CDR3 comprises 16 residues. The CDR3 loop reads CASSSVPGQGSDTQYF. Written as DNA, the CDR3 is TGTGCCAGCAGCTCCGTCCCGGGACAGGGCTCAGATACGCAGTATTTT.

This clonotype was seen more than once but under ten times. J is TRBJ1-2 and V is TRBV10-3, with 7 bases identical to TRBD1. Germline V gene sequence: CDR1 ENHRY, CDR2 SYGVKD. V trimming: 6 bases; J trimming: 7 bases; junction bases outside the gene matches: 8. The CDR3 spans 13 residues. DNA for the CDR3: TGTGCCATCAGCGCCACAGGGGATCTTGGCTACACCTTC. Translation gives CAISATGDLGYTF.

This clonotype was found a few times. J is TRBJ2-5 and V is TRBV4-1; D tentatively fits TRBD1 or TRBD2 (5 bases each). Trimming shortened V by 0 bases and J by 5 bases, and 19 bases separated the two germline ends. Germline-derived CDR1 and CDR2 are MGHRA and YSYEKL. This CDR3 is 17 amino acids long. CDR3 in DNA: TGCGCCAGCAGCCAAGAAATGGGGGTCGGGTCGTTTGAGACCCAGTACTTC. Translation gives CASSQEMGVGSFETQYF.

The chain's CDR3 is CASSLGGVPSYEQYF. Here the CDR3 DNA reads TGCGCCAGCAGCTTGGGCGGGGTCCCCTCCTACGAGCAGTACTTC. V gene TRBV5-1 combines with J gene TRBJ2-7; D perhaps matches TRBD2 (6 bases). Looked up from germline, CDR1 is SGHRS and CDR2 is YFSETQ. The CDR3 spans 15 residues. V shed 0 bases and J shed 0 bases, with 10 bases lying between them. The full variable domain, in which reference TRBV5-1 and TRBJ2-7 provide the parts outside the CDR3, is KAGVTQTPRYLIKTRGQQVTLSCSPISGHRSVSWYQQTPGQGLQFLFEYFSETQRNKGNFPGRFSGRQFSNSRSEMNVSTLELGDSALYLCASSLGGVPSYEQYFGPGTRLTVT.

V is TRBV7-9 and J is TRBJ2-2; D not resolved. V shed 5 bases and J shed 1 base, with 5 bases lying between them. The length of the CDR3 is 13 residues. Germline V CDR1 and CDR2: SEHNR, FQNEAQ (reference sequence). Here the CDR3 reads CASSARNTGELFF. The DNA for the CDR3 is TGTGCCAGCAGCGCACGGAACACCGGGGAGCTGTTTTTT.

The CDR3 nucleotides read TGTGCCAGCAGCTTGGACAGGCTTGTCTATGGCTACACCTTC. Translating it yields CASSLDRLVYGYTF. The chain links TRBV5-5 to TRBJ1-2; D perhaps matches TRBD1 (5 bases). The CDR3 loop spans 14 amino acids. V shed 0 bases and J shed 4 bases, with 10 bases lying between them. Germline V gene lookup returns CDR1 SGHKS and CDR2 YYEKEE (reference sequence).

This clonotype was seen a few times. This chain connects TRBV20-1 to TRBJ2-5; the D gene is possibly TRBD2 (6 bases). CDR3 size: 13 residues. The V end lost 5 bases, the J end lost 2 bases, and 12 bases lay between the germline ends. CDR1 is DFQATT, CDR2 SNEGSKA, per germline (reference sequence). CDR3 sequence (DNA): TGCAGTGCTGGAGCCAGCGGGCAAGAGACCCAGTACTTC. The encoded protein is CSAGASGQETQYF.

The chain carries TRBV12-3 or TRBV12-4 and TRBJ2-7, with 9 bases that match TRBD1. After removal of 3 bases from V and 6 bases from J, the junction contained 6 bases not matched to a gene. CDR3 length: 14 residues. The chain's CDR3 is CASSFGTGSGEQYF. CDR3 DNA: TGTGCCAGCAGTTTTGGGACAGGGTCGGGCGAGCAGTACTTC.

The chain recombines TRBV20-1 with TRBJ2-3; TRBD2 might be the D (6 bases). This CDR3 is 15 amino acids long. V was clipped by 0 bases and J by 0 bases, with 10 bases between them. Germline CDR1 and CDR2: DFQATT and SNEGSKA (reference sequence). CDR3 protein: CSARDRRGSTDTQYF. The CDR3 nucleotides read TGCAGTGCTAGAGATCGACGGGGGAGCACAGATACGCAGTATTTT.

This clonotype showed up many times. The V and J genes are TRBV7-9 and TRBJ1-1; D is unclear. The CDR3 is 13 residues long. Germline CDR1 reads SEHNR; CDR2 reads FQNEAQ (reference sequence). Trimming removed 1 base at V and 3 bases at J, with 6 bases between. The DNA for the CDR3 is TGTGCCAGCAGCTTAGGGGCCCACACTGAAGCTTTCTTT. Translating gives CASSLGAHTEAFF.

This clonotype showed up just a few times. The chain combines TRBV27 with TRBJ2-1; TRBD2 is a possible D gene (6 bases). Trimming took off 3 bases at V and 4 bases at J, with 13 bases between the two ends. Germline loops: CDR1 MNHEY, CDR2 SMNVEV (reference sequence). CDR3 length: 15 amino acids. CDR3 DNA: TGTGCCAGCAGTTTGAGCCTAGCGCCTTACAATGAGCAGTTCTTC. Protein sequence: CASSLSLAPYNEQFF.

This clonotype has more than one count but fewer than ten. The chain couples TRBV6-1 to TRBJ2-7; weak D call: TRBD2 (6 bases). Trimming left V 5 bases short and J 2 bases short, with 16 bases between. The germline CDR1 and CDR2 sequences are MNHNS and SASEGT. There are 15 residues in the CDR3. For the CDR3, the DNA is TGTGCCAGCAGTACCTCCGGGACTTTCACCTACGAGCAGTACTTC. Translating gives CASSTSGTFTYEQYF.

This chain connects TRBV29-1 to TRBJ1-1, with 8 bases matching TRBD1. CDR3 size: 12 residues. The V gene's germline CDR1 is SQVTM and CDR2 ANQGSEA. Trimming cost V 5 bases and J 11 bases; bases outside gene matches: 10. For the CDR3, the DNA is TGCAGCGTTCGACAGGGGCCCCCCGGGGCTTTCTTT. Protein product: CSVRQGPPGAFF.

The chain links TRBV5-1 to TRBJ1-6; a weak D match, TRBD1 (6 bases). V dropped 4 bases and J dropped 4 bases, with 15 bases sitting between them. The CDR3 has 16 amino acids. The germline V gene encodes CDR1 SGHRS and CDR2 YFSETQ. CDR3 region: CASSAVPGEYNSPLHF. CDR3 DNA sequence: TGCGCCAGCAGCGCCGTCCCAGGGGAGTATAATTCACCCCTCCACTTT.

This chain connects TRBV4-2 to TRBJ2-3; 10 bases line up with TRBD2. The CDR3 spans 16 residues. Germline assignment: CDR1 LGHNA and CDR2 YNFKEQ. V lost 4 bases to trimming and J lost 10 bases; unmatched junction nucleotides: 14. The chain's CDR3 is CASSPSSRAGGESQYF. For the CDR3, the DNA is TGTGCCAGCAGCCCCTCTAGCCGAGCGGGGGGGGAGTCGCAGTATTTT.

The rearrangement joins TRBV3-1 to TRBJ2-5, with 8 bases fitting TRBD2. This CDR3 is built from 19 residues. The J segment lost 2 bases and the V segment lost 11 bases, leaving 25 bases of the junction unmatched. The V gene's germline CDR1 is LGHDT and CDR2 YNNKEL (reference sequence). DNA of the CDR3: TGTGCCTTCTGCCGCTTTCGGGGGGGTTCGGGACTCATACAAGAGACCCAGTACTTC. Encoded protein: CAFCRFRGGSGLIQETQYF.

This clonotype has only a few counts. The chain carries TRBV12-3 or TRBV12-4 and TRBJ1-3; D ambiguous. CDR3 length: 12 residues. Trimming stripped 3 bases from V and 2 bases from J, with 2 bases between. The CDR3 DNA reads as TGTGCCAGCAGTTTCACTGGAAACACCATATATTTT. It encodes CASSFTGNTIYF.

The chain is built from TRBV5-6 and TRBJ2-3, with TRBD2 identical over 8 bases. The CDR3 covers 18 residues. J gave up 0 bases and V 2 bases, and 11 bases lay outside the gene matches. CDR1 and CDR2 from the germline V gene are SGHDT and YYEEEE. The CDR3: CASSFFWRGVPSTDTQYF. The CDR3 DNA reads TGTGCCAGCAGCTTTTTCTGGCGGGGGGTCCCTAGCACAGATACGCAGTATTTT.

This clonotype was picked up a small number of times. The chain uses TRBV29-1 and TRBJ1-2, with D perhaps TRBD1 (6 bases). Per germline, CDR1 SQVTM and CDR2 ANQGSEA. The CDR3 loop spans 12 amino acids. Trimming left V 3 bases short and J 4 bases short, with 9 bases between. DNA for the CDR3: TGCAGCGTTGAGGCCAGGGGCTATGGCTACACCTTC. Amino acids: CSVEARGYGYTF.

This clonotype came up a few times. The chain employs TRBV2 and TRBJ2-3, with 7 bases aligning to TRBD1. From germline, CDR1 is SNHLY and CDR2 FYNNEI. CDR3 length: 15 amino acids. The J segment lost 6 bases and the V segment lost 4 bases, leaving 10 bases of the junction unmatched. Here the CDR3 DNA reads TGTGCCAGCAGTGGACAGGGTAGGAATCAGGATACGCAGTATTTT. It translates to CASSGQGRNQDTQYF.

A few counts support this clonotype. The chain employs TRBV15 and TRBJ1-2, with 9 bases lining up with TRBD1. The CDR3 runs to 14 residues. Losses at the gene ends were 4 bases for V and 7 bases for J; bases not matched to a gene: 7. The germline V gene encodes CDR1 LNHNV and CDR2 YYDKDF (reference sequence). The CDR3: CATSNGTGWGGYTF. The CDR3 coding sequence is TGTGCCACCAGCAACGGGACAGGGTGGGGTGGCTACACCTTC.

This clonotype was recorded at least ten times. The chain links TRBV5-1 to TRBJ1-2; a possible D gene is TRBD1 (5 bases). CDR3 length equals 15 residues. Germline V CDR1 and CDR2: SGHRS, YFSETQ. V was pared by 4 bases and J by 5 bases, with 18 bases between. The CDR3 sequence: CASSPGPGGKYGYTF. In nucleotides, the CDR3 is TGCGCCAGCAGCCCCGGACCGGGGGGGAAGTATGGCTACACCTTC.

The J gene is TRBJ1-2, the V gene TRBV12-3 or TRBV12-4, with a possible D match to TRBD1 (6 bases). Trimming removed 11 bases from V and 4 bases from J, with 17 bases in between. This CDR3 has 13 residues. CDR3 sequence (DNA): TGTGCCGAAGAGGAAGTCAGGGGCTATGGCTACACCTTC. This sequence encodes CAEEEVRGYGYTF.